This note documents a single T cell receptor (beta chain) sequence. Antigen: not known. The entry originates in a study of cytomegalovirus exposure and HLA in healthy donors. Study-wide findings and caveats: The classifier, whose performance was assessed in both the original and validation cohorts, reportedly diagnosed cytomegalovirus status with high specificity and sensitivity. A list of 150 or so TCR beta chains associated with cytomegalovirus was given. The majority of TCR sequences were rare, yet some public TCRs appeared in many donors. In vitro checks showed that a few CMV-associated chains really do target CMV antigens.

This table comes from immunoSEQ multiplex PCR, and its TCRdb copy is limited to in-frame clones, with some not included. Among some 64,000 clones listed, approximately 97% were seen once. Losses at the gene ends were 2 bases for V and 0 bases for J; bases not matched to a gene: 6. The CDR3 length is 16 residues. CDR1 MNHNS and CDR2 SASEGT come from the germline V gene. This chain joins TRBV6-1 and TRBJ1-1, with 7 bases identical to TRBD1. The TCR sequence derives from a woman aged 18-35 years in good health and CMV-seropositive. The sample comprised PBMCs. The CDR3 here is CASSESSGQLNTEAFF. DNA for the CDR3: TGTGCCAGCAGTGAATCATCGGGACAGTTGAACACTGAAGCTTTCTTT.